This T cell receptor (beta chain) is from a study of graft-versus-host responses after intestinal transplantation. Across the whole study: Among the recipients, transplants were multivisceral, liver-intestinal, or isolated intestinal. All of the recipients had induction that used anti-thymocyte globulin, then tacrolimus and steroids for around three years. Study-wide points: Early post-transplant HvG declines were associated with peak circulating GvH clone levels. Recipient marrow contained GvH clones, some of which appeared first in ileum or blood.

The CDR3 is made up of 13 amino acids. V trimming: 6 bases; J trimming: 5 bases; junction bases outside the gene matches: 5. Germline V gene sequence: CDR1 SNHLY, CDR2 FYNNEI. Some clones are missing from TCRdb's copy, which holds only in-frame ones; the method was immunoSEQ multiplex PCR. The table lists 100,000 or so clones, roughly 90% of them singletons, with over 0.15% in the top ten. On this clone: Its target is not known.

The V and J genes are TRBV2 and TRBJ2-7; 9 nucleotides agree with TRBD1. This clonotype was sampled from a human donor who received an intestinal transplant. The input for sequencing was unstimulated CD4+ T cells sorted from spleen or lymph node cells, taken before intestinal transplant. CDR3 loop: CASRPGQGHEQYF. The CDR3 DNA sequence: TGTGCCAGCAGGCCGGGACAGGGCCACGAGCAGTACTTC.